Following are 11 T cell receptor beta chains from one sample sequenced in a study of persistence of HIV-infected CD4 T cells. Stimulation used 10 ug/mL lysate from CMV-infected fibroblasts. Sorting of responding CD4+ T cells relied on upregulated CD40 ligand together with CD69. Their specific antigens are unknown. Sequencing used immunoSEQ version 4 in survey mode. Profiling relied on immunoSEQ multiplex PCR, and the TCRdb table lists in-frame clones only, not all of them. The table records roughly 17,000 clones, about 65% of them present only once. The starting material was CD4+ T cells sorted from PBMCs after roughly 19-hour stimulation, obtained from a patient who received antiretroviral therapy. The receptors were gathered from an adult woman with HIV who was CMV-seropositive.

J is TRBJ2-3 and V is TRBV7-9; D not resolved. CDR3 size: 14 residues. Germline lookup yields CDR1 SEHNR and CDR2 FQNEAQ (reference sequence). V lost 1 base and J lost 2, with 7 bases in between. The CDR3 region is CASSLEQYTDTQYF. The CDR3 DNA sequence: TGTGCCAGCAGCTTAGAACAGTACACAGATACGCAGTATTTT.

The chain uses TRBV4-1 and TRBJ1-6, with D tentatively TRBD1 (5 bases). V lost 0 bases to trimming and J lost 12 bases, with 12 bases between them. Germline V gene sequence: CDR1 MGHRA, CDR2 YSYEKL. CDR3 length: 14 amino acids. The CDR3 nucleotides read TGCGCCAGCAGCCAAGATCCGGGGACGAGACCCCTCCACTTT. Protein sequence: CASSQDPGTRPLHF.

In this sample, this clone turned up a few times. This chain joins TRBV9 and TRBJ2-1; no clear D. V was clipped by 4 bases and J by 0 bases, with 8 bases between them. Germline CDR1 and CDR2: SGDLS and YYNGEE. The CDR3 runs to 14 residues. The CDR3: CASSPATSYNEQFF. CDR3 sequence (DNA): TGTGCCAGCAGCCCAGCCACCTCCTACAATGAGCAGTTCTTC.

V gene TRBV7-3 combines with J gene TRBJ1-1; D gene unclear. Germline V lookup: CDR1 SGHTA, CDR2 FQGTGA. CDR3 size: 13 residues. The germline V and J ends were trimmed by 6 bases and 3 bases, with 11 bases remaining between them. The DNA of the CDR3 is TGTGCCAGCAGTTCCGGACGGGACACTGAAGCTTTCTTT. This codes for CASSSGRDTEAFF.

The chain has TRBV27 and TRBJ1-5, with D tentatively TRBD1 (5 bases). V was pared by 1 base and J by 7 bases, with 11 bases between. The CDR3 is 14 amino acids. The germline CDR1 and CDR2 sequences are MNHEY and SMNVEV (reference sequence). For the CDR3, the DNA is TGTGCCAGCAGTTTATTCGGGGGAGGGCAGCCCCAGCATTTT. It encodes CASSLFGGGQPQHF.

The chain uses TRBV11-3 and TRBJ2-2; D is unresolved. The germline CDR1 and CDR2 sequences are SGHNT and YENEEA. The CDR3 spans 13 residues. The germline V and J ends were trimmed by 2 bases and 5 bases, with 6 bases remaining between them. The CDR3 is CASSLTVTGELFF. CDR3 coding DNA: TGTGCCAGCAGCTTAACTGTAACCGGGGAGCTGTTTTTT.

This chain links TRBV6-6 with TRBJ2-3; D remains ambiguous. The CDR3 covers 15 residues. The germline gives CDR1 MNHNY, CDR2 SVGAGI (reference sequence). V lost 6 bases and J lost 0, with 13 bases in between. For the CDR3, the DNA is TGTGCCAGCAGACCCTTCCAAGGTAGCACAGATACGCAGTATTTT. This codes for CASRPFQGSTDTQYF.

This rearrangement joins TRBV9 to TRBJ1-1; a weak D match, TRBD1 (5 bases). Trimming removed 4 bases at V and 5 bases at J, with 12 bases between. Germline V gives CDR1 SGDLS, CDR2 YYNGEE. CDR3 length: 13 residues. CDR3 sequence (DNA): TGTGCCAGCAGCTTAAAAGGGACGACTGAAGCTTTCTTT. Its protein product is CASSLKGTTEAFF.

This clone was found a few times. The V gene is TRBV18, the J gene TRBJ2-1; 9 nucleotides line up with TRBD1. The CDR3 length is 15 residues. V was clipped by 0 bases and J by 8 bases; unmatched bases: 5. Germline loops: CDR1 KGHSH, CDR2 LQKENI. DNA of the CDR3: TGTGCCAGCTCACCACCCGGGACAGGGTTGGATGAGCAGTTCTTC. Protein sequence: CASSPPGTGLDEQFF.

The rearrangement links TRBV5-1 to TRBJ1-1; D may be TRBD1 (6 bases). Germline CDR1 is SGHRS and CDR2 is YFSETQ. The V and J ends lost 4 bases and 4 bases respectively, with 17 bases between them. The CDR3 is made up of 15 amino acids. DNA of the CDR3: TGCGCCAGCAGCGGGGGGCCTCAGGGAAGCACTGAAGCTTTCTTT. Protein product: CASSGGPQGSTEAFF.

This chain connects TRBV19 to TRBJ1-2; no reliable D call. This CDR3 spans 14 amino acids. Germline CDR1 LNHDA, CDR2 SQIVND (reference sequence). V dropped 6 bases and J dropped 2 bases, with 13 bases sitting between them. The CDR3 DNA is TGTGCCAGTAGAATCCAGTCCGGAAACTATGGCTACACCTTC. This gives the protein CASRIQSGNYGYTF.